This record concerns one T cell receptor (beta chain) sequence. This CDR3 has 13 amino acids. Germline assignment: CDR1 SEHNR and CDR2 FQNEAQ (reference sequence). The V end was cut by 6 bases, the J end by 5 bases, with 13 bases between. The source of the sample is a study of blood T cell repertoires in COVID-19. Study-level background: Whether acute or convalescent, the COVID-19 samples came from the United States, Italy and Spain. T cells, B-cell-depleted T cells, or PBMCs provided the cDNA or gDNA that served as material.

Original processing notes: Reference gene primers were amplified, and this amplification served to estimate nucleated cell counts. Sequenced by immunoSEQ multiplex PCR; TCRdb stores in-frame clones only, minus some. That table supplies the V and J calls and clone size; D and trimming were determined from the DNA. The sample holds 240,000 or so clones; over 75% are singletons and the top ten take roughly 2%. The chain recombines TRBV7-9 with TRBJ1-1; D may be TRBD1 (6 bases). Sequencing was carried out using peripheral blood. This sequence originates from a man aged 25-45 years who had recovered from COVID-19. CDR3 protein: CASRYAGVTEAFF. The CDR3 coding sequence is TGTGCCAGCAGATATGCAGGGGTGACTGAAGCTTTCTTT.